This T cell receptor beta chain was retrieved from a study of T-cell reconstitution after alpha-beta-depleted transplantation in children. A library of TCRbeta sequences, prepared with unique molecular identifiers, was generated. TCRdb redid the calling of the PCR reads with MiXCR, one entry per CDR3 protein. The sample holds some 200,000 distinct CDR3 sequences, about 8.2% seen once. The CDR3 runs to 15 residues. CDR1 is SGHVS and CDR2 is FNYEAQ in the germline V gene. The V and J ends lost 0 bases and 3 bases respectively, with 12 bases between them. The sample was PBMCs, mostly from graft donor cells, taken 360 days after TCRalphabeta/CD19-depleted stem cell transplant. The V call is TRBV7-6, the J call TRBJ2-7; tentatively, D is TRBD2 (5 bases). The origin of this receptor is a male patient aged 2 to 10 who had a stem cell transplant for acute myeloid leukemia, so the T cells may come from the graft donor. CDR3 region: CASSLAVGGGYEQYV. CDR3 nucleotide sequence: TGTGCCAGCAGCTTAGCAGTCGGAGGTGGCTACGAGCAGTACGTC.